Listed below are T cell receptor beta chains from one sample, sequenced in a study of read filtering for tumor transcriptome and immune sequencing. From the reads, TCRdb called clonotypes with MiXCR, one entry per CDR3 protein. The sample records roughly 130,000 distinct CDR3 sequences, over 10% being singletons. Sample: a population of CD138-negative cells sorted from bone marrow. The receptors here all came from a donor at least 40 years old with multiple myeloma. The CDR3 runs from the conserved cysteine through the conserved F or W. A D gene is named only where the DNA matches it firmly. Clone sizes are given selectively: once, few, many, or a class where the clone is expanded.

D gene	J gene	clone size	V gene	CDR3 DNA	CDR3 protein
TRBD2	TRBJ2-1	many	TRBV20-1	TGCAGTGCTAGAGATGGAGCGGGAGCCATGAATGAGCAGTTCTTC	CSARDGAGAMNEQFF
NA	TRBJ2-5	few	TRBV5-5	TGTGCCAGCAGCTACACTTGGGCTTTCCAAGAGACCCAGTACTTC	CASSYTWAFQETQYF
NA	TRBJ2-7	many	TRBV19	TGTGCCAGTAGGCTAGCCGCACGCAGCTCCTACGAGCAGTACTTC	CASRLAARSSYEQYF
NA	TRBJ2-1	many	TRBV2	TGTGCCAGCAGTCCTTTGAAGAGCTCCTACAATGAGCAGTTCTTC	CASSPLKSSYNEQFF
NA	TRBJ2-2	many	TRBV11-2	TGTGCCAGCAGCTTACTAGTAGGAGCTTCGAACACCGGGGAGCTGTTTTTT	CASSLLVGASNTGELFF
TRBD2	TRBJ2-7	NA	TRBV20-1	TGCAGTGCTACAAGGACTAGCGGAGTTAGAGGCGGGCAGTACTTC	CSATRTSGVRGGQYF
TRBD2	TRBJ2-1	many	TRBV20-1	TGCAGTGCTAGCGGGACTACGAACAATGAGCAGTTCTTC	CSASGTTNNEQFF
NA	TRBJ2-2	NA	TRBV4-2	TGTGCCAGCAGCCAAGAGGTAGCAACCGGGGAGCTGTTTTTT	CASSQEVATGELFF
TRBD2	TRBJ2-2	many	TRBV5-1	TGCGCCAGCAGCCCCCCTGGGGGGGAAGGCACCGGGGAGCTGTTTTTT	CASSPPGGEGTGELFF
TRBD1	TRBJ1-2	NA	TRBV7-2	TGTGCCAGCAGCAGCGCCGGACAGGCTAGCTATGGCTACACCTTC	CASSSAGQASYGYTF
NA	TRBJ2-3	many	TRBV20-1	TGCAGTGCTACCCGACTCGGACACAACACAGATACGCAGTATTTT	CSATRLGHNTDTQYF
TRBD2	TRBJ2-2	many	TRBV12-3/TRBV12-4	TGTGCCAGCACCCTAGCGGGGGGGCGAACCGGGGAGCTGTTTTTT	CASTLAGGRTGELFF
NA	TRBJ2-3	many	TRBV4-1	TGCGCCAGCAGCCCACCCCAAGGGACTACAGATACGCAGTATTTT	CASSPPQGTTDTQYF
TRBD2	TRBJ2-5	many	TRBV7-9	TGCGCTGGCGCGGTTAACGGGAGGTCGGCGGAGACCCAGTACTTC	CAGAVNGRSAETQYF
NA	TRBJ1-5	few	TRBV12-3/TRBV12-4	TGTGCCAGCAGCCCTGACAGAGATCAGCCCCAGCATTTT	CASSPDRDQPQHF
NA	TRBJ2-6	NA	TRBV15	TGTGCCACCAGCAGAGACCCAGGGGCCGGGGCCAACGTCCTGACTTTC	CATSRDPGAGANVLTF
NA	TRBJ1-1	many	TRBV28	TGTGCCAGCTCACAGATTGGTGGGGACACTGAAGCTTTCTTT	CASSQIGGDTEAFF
NA	TRBJ2-7	few	TRBV27	TGTGCCAGCAGGAGGGGGACTCGAGAAAGCTCCTACGAGCAGTACTTC	CASRRGTRESSYEQYF
TRBD2	TRBJ2-3	many	TRBV28	TGTGCCAGCAGTACCGCAAGCGGGAGAGCAGATACGCAGTATTTT	CASSTASGRADTQYF
TRBD2	TRBJ2-5	many	TRBV7-2	TGTGCCAGCAGCTTAACTAGCGGGAGTTGGGAGACCCAGTACTTC	CASSLTSGSWETQYF
TRBD1	TRBJ1-1	many	TRBV5-1	TGCGCCAGCAGCTTAACGTTACAGGGGGCGGGAACTGAAGCTTTCTTT	CASSLTLQGAGTEAFF
TRBD2	TRBJ2-1	many	TRBV29-1	TGCAGCGTTGAGGCGGGACTAAGGGCGAGTAACAATGAGCAGTTCTTC	CSVEAGLRASNNEQFF
NA	TRBJ2-1	many	TRBV2	TGTGCCAGCAGTGACGGGCAGTTCTACAATGAGCAGTTCTTC	CASSDGQFYNEQFF
NA	TRBJ2-5	many	TRBV24-1	TGTGCCACCAGTGATGGACTTATAACCCAAGAGACCCAGTACTTC	CATSDGLITQETQYF
NA	TRBJ1-5	many	TRBV5-1	TGCGCCAGCAGCTTGGAGGGCAGGGGTCAGCCCCAGCATTTT	CASSLEGRGQPQHF
NA	TRBJ2-3	many	TRBV7-8	TGTGCCAGCAGCTACGAAGTCTGGGATACGCAGTATTTT	CASSYEVWDTQYF
TRBD1	TRBJ1-3	few	TRBV9	TGTGCCAGCAGCTCGGGACAGGGGTACGCTGGAAACACCATATATTTT	CASSSGQGYAGNTIYF
NA	TRBJ1-1	many	TRBV3-1	TGTGCCAGCAGCCCTTCATTGAACACTGAAGCTTTCTTT	CASSPSLNTEAFF
NA	TRBJ2-7	many	TRBV5-1	TGCGCCAGCCAGTCAGCCTACGAGCAGTACTTC	CASQSAYEQYF
TRBD2	TRBJ2-1	NA	TRBV19	TGTGCCAGTACGTGGGGACTAGCGGGAAACAATGAGCAGTTCTTC	CASTWGLAGNNEQFF
NA	TRBJ2-3	many	TRBV20-1	TGCAGTGCTAGGGCTAGTTCCATCCCCACAGATACGCAGTATTTT	CSARASSIPTDTQYF
NA	TRBJ2-1	few	TRBV19	TGTGCCAGAAGTATAAGGGGGGGCTCCTACAATGAGCAGTTCTTC	CARSIRGGSYNEQFF
NA	TRBJ2-7	many	TRBV6-5	TGTGCCAGCAGTCAAATCAGGGGTTCCTACGAGCAGTACTTC	CASSQIRGSYEQYF
NA	TRBJ2-1	NA	TRBV15	TGTGCCACCAGCAGAGACCAAAATACCTACAATGAGCAGTTCTTC	CATSRDQNTYNEQFF
NA	TRBJ2-1	many	TRBV2	TGTGCCAGTAAACTAGCAGGCTCCTACAATGAGCAGTTCTTC	CASKLAGSYNEQFF
TRBD2	TRBJ2-1	many	TRBV6-1	TGTGCCAGCAGTGAGAACCCGGGACTAGCGAACAATGAGCAGTTCTTC	CASSENPGLANNEQFF
TRBD2	TRBJ2-1	NA	TRBV6-6	TGTGCCAGCAGTTTACGGGGACTAGCGTACAATGAGCAGTTCTTC	CASSLRGLAYNEQFF
TRBD2	TRBJ2-5	many	TRBV11-2	TGTGCCAGCAGCTATCTACGGGGGGGCCGAGTTTCCCAAGAGACCCAGTACTTC	CASSYLRGGRVSQETQYF
NA	TRBJ2-3	many	TRBV6-1	TGTGCCAGCAGTGAAGTCAGGGGTTCGGCAGATACGCAGTATTTT	CASSEVRGSADTQYF
NA	TRBJ2-7	NA	TRBV20-1	TGCAGTGCTGCCCTTCGTAGGGCCGGCGGCGAGCAGTACTTC	CSAALRRAGGEQYF
NA	TRBJ2-2	few	TRBV9	TGTGCCAGCAGCGTAAGAGTGTCCGGGACCTCTCTTACCGGGGAGCTGTTTTTT	CASSVRVSGTSLTGELFF
NA	TRBJ1-5	many	TRBV3-1	TGTGCCAGCAGCCAACCGGGAGATCAGCCCCAGCATTTT	CASSQPGDQPQHF
TRBD1	TRBJ1-2	many	TRBV20-1	TGCAGTGCCCGGGGACAGGAGGAGGGCTATGGCTACACCTTC	CSARGQEEGYGYTF
NA	TRBJ2-3	NA	TRBV29-1	TGCAGCGTTGGGGTCTCAAGCGGACTCTGGGGAGATACGCAGTATTTT	CSVGVSSGLWGDTQYF
NA	TRBJ1-5	many	TRBV6-5	TGTGCCAGCAGACCCCCAGGGAGTAGCAATCAGCCCCAGCATTTT	CASRPPGSSNQPQHF
TRBD2	TRBJ2-1	many	TRBV6-2/TRBV6-3	TGTGCCAGCAGTTACCGAGGACTAGCGGGAGGGCTACTTTACAATGAGCAGTTCTTC	CASSYRGLAGGLLYNEQFF
NA	TRBJ2-2	few	TRBV10-1	TGCGCCAGCAGTGCGTACCCCGGGCAGAAGAACACCGGGGAGCTGTTTTTT	CASSAYPGQKNTGELFF